The clone carrying this T cell receptor beta chain was detected only a few times. The antigen is not known. TCRdb reanalysed the 5' RACE reads using MiXCR and keeps one entry per CDR3 protein. The table lists roughly 170,000 distinct CDR3 sequences, around 9% of them singletons. The record originates from a study of T cells after yellow fever vaccination. Broader study findings: Abundant bulk-derived clonotypes could contaminate FACS-sorted repertoires. The secondary response showed a weaker magnitude and a faster peak, day 5 versus 15.

The clonotype was recovered from a man younger than 35 who received the YFV17D yellow fever vaccine. Sequencing used CD8+ T cells sorted from PBMCs, obtained 45 days after the yellow fever booster vaccination.

CDR3 region: CASRTRGSPEAFF. CDR3 sequence (DNA): TGTGCCAGCAGAACCAGGGGGTCCCCTGAAGCTTTCTTT. J is TRBJ1-1 and V is TRBV6-2 or TRBV6-3, with TRBD1 matching over 7 bases. The CDR3 totals 13 residues. Trimming cost V 6 bases and J 6 bases; bases outside gene matches: 7. CDR1 and CDR2 from the germline V gene are MNHEY and SVGEGT.